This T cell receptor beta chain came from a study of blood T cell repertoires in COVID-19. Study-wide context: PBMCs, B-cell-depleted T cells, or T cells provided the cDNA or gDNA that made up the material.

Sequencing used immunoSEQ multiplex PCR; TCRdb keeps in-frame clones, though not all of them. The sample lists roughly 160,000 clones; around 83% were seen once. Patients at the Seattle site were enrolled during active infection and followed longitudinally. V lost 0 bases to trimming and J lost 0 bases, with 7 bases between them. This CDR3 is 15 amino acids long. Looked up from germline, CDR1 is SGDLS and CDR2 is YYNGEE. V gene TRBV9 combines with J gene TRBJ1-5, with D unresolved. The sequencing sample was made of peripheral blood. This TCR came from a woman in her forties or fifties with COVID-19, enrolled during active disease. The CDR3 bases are TGTGCCAGCAGCGTAGGTGACTATAGCAATCAGCCCCAGCATTTT. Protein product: CASSVGDYSNQPQHF.